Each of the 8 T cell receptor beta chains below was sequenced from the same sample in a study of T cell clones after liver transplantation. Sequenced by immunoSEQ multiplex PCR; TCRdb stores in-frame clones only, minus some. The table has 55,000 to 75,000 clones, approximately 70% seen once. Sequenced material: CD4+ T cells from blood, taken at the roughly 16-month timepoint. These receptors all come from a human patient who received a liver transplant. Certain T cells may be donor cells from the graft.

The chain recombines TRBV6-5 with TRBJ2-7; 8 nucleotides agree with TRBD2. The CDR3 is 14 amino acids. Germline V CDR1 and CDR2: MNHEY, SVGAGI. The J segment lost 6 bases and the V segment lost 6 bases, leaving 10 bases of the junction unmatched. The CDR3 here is CASSPGTSQIEQYF. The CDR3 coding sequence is TGTGCCAGCAGCCCTGGGACTAGTCAGATCGAGCAGTACTTC.

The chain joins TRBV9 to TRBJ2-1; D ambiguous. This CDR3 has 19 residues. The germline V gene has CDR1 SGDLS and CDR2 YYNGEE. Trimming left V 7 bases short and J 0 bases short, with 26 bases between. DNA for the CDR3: TGTGCCAGCTGGAGTGATAAGTTCGGTGCGAAAAGCTCCTACAATGAGCAGTTCTTC. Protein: CASWSDKFGAKSSYNEQFF.

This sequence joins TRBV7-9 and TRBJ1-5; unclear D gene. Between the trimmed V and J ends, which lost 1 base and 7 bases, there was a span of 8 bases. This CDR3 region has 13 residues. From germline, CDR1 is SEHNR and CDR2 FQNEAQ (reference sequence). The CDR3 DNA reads TGTGCCAGCAGCTTAGGGTCCTTCCAGCCCCAGCATTTT. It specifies CASSLGSFQPQHF.

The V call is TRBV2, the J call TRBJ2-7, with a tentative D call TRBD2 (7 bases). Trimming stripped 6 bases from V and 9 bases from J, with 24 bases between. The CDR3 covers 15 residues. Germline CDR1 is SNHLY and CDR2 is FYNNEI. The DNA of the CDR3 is TGTGCCAGCAGGGAAACACAGGGAGGGCCGTTGGGGCAGTACTTC. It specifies CASRETQGGPLGQYF.

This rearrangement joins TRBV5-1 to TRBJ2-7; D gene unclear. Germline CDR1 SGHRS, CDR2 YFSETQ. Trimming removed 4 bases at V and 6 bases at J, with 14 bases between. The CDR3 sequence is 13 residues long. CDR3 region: CASSQDPSGEQYF. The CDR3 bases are TGCGCCAGCAGCCAGGACCCATCGGGCGAGCAGTACTTC.

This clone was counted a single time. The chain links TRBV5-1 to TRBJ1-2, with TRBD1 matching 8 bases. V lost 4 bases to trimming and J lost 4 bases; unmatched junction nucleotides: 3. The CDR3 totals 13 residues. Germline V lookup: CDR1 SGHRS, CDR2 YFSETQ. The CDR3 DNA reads TGCGCCAGCAGCGTGGGACAGGTCTATGGCTACACCTTC. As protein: CASSVGQVYGYTF.

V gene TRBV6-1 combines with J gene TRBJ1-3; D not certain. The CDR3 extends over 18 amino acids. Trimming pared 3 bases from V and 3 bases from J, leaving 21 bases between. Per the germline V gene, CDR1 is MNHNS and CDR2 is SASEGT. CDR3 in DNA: TGTGCCAGCAGTGAGAGCACCCAAATCGTGGGAGGTGGAAACACCATATATTTT. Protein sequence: CASSESTQIVGGGNTIYF.

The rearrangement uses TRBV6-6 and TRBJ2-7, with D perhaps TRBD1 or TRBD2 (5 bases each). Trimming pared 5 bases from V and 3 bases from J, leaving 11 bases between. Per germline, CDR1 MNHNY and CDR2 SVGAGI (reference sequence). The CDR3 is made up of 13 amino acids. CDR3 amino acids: CASSTPGGYEQYV. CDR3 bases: TGTGCCAGCAGTACGCCTGGGGGCTACGAGCAGTACGTC.